The TCR beta chain under discussion was sequenced for a study of blood T cell repertoires in COVID-19. In the original workflow: Scientists estimated how many nucleated cells there were by amplifying reference gene primers. Repertoires were generated with immunoSEQ multiplex PCR, while TCRdb's copy carries only in-frame clones and drops some. The V and J calls and clone size come from that table; D and trimming were worked out from the DNA. The sample lists roughly 250,000 clones, around 81% occurring once. CDR3 length equals 14 residues. CDR1 and CDR2 (germline): SQVTM, ANQGSEA. The V gene end was trimmed by 3 bases and the J gene end by 0 bases; junction bases not matched to a gene: 4.

The clonotype was recovered from a woman in her sixties or seventies with active or convalescent COVID-19. Source material: peripheral blood. This sequence joins TRBV29-1 and TRBJ2-5; TRBD2 matches at 7 bases. Written as DNA, the CDR3 is TGCAGCGTTGAGAGCGGGGCTTACCAAGAGACCCAGTACTTC. Translation gives CSVESGAYQETQYF.